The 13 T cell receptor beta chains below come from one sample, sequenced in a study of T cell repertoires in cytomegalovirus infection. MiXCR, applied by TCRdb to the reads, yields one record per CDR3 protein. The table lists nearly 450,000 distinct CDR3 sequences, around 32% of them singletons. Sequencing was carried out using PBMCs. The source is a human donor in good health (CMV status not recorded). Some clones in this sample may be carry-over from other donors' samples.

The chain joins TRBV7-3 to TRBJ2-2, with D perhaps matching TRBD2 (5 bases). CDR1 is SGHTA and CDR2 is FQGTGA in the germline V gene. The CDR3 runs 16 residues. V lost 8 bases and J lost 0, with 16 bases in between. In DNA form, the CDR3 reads TGTGCCAGCGGGGAGCAGCCGGATGCGAACACCGGGGAGCTGTTTTTT. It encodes CASGEQPDANTGELFF.

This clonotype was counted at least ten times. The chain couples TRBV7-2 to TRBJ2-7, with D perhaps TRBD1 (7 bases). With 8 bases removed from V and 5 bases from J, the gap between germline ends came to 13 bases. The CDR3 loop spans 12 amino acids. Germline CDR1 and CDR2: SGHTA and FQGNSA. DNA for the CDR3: TGTGCCAGCGGACTAACAGGGGACGAGCAGTACTTC. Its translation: CASGLTGDEQYF.

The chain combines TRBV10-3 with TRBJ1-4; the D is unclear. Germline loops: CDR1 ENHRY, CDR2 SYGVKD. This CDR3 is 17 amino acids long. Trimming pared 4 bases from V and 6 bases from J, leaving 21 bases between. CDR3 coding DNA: TGTGCCATCAGTGGGTCCCTACACTCTGGGTCTTATGAAAAACTGTTTTTT. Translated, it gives CAISGSLHSGSYEKLFF.

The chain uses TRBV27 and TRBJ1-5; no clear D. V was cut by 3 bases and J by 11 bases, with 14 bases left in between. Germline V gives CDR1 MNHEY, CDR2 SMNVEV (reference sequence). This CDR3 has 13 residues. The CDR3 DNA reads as TGTGCCAGCAGTTTGAACAAGAATCCTACCCAGCATTTT. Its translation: CASSLNKNPTQHF.

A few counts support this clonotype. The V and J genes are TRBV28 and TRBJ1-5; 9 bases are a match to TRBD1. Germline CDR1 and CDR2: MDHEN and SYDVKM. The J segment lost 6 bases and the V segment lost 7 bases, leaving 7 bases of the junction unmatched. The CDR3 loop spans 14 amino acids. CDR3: CASTRTGVAQPQHF. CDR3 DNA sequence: TGTGCCAGCACCAGGACAGGGGTGGCTCAGCCCCAGCATTTT.

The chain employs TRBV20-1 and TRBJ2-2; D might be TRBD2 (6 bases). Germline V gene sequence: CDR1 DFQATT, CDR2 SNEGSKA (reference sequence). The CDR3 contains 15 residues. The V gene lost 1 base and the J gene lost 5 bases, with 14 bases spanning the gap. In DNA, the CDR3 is TGCAGTGCTAGAGCCCCGGGGGTTCCAACCGGGGAGCTGTTTTTT. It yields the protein CSARAPGVPTGELFF.

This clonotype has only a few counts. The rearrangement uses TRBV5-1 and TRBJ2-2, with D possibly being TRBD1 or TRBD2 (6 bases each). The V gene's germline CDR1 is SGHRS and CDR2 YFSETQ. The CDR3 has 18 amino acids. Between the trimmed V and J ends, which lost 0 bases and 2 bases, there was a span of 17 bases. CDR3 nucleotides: TGCGCCAGCAGCTTGGCCGGGGGCGGTACGGTAAACACCGGGGAGCTGTTTTTT. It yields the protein CASSLAGGGTVNTGELFF.

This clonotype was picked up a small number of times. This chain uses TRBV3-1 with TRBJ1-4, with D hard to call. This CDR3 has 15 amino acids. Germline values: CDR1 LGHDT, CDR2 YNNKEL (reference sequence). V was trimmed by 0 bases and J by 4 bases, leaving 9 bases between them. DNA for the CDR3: TGTGCCAGCAGCCAAGATCATCGGGTTAATGAAAAACTGTTTTTT. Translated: CASSQDHRVNEKLFF. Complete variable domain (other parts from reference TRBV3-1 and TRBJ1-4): DTAVSQTPKYLVTQMGNDKSIKCEQNLGHDTMYWYKQDSKKFLKIMFSYNNKELIINETVPNRFSPKSPDKAHLNLHINSLELGDSAVYFCASSQDHRVNEKLFFGSGTQLSVL.

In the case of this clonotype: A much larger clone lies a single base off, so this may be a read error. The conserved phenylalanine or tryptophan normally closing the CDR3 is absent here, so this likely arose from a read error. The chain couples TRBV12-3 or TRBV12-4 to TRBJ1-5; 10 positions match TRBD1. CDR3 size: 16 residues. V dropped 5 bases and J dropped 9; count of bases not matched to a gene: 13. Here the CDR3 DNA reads TGTGCCAGCAGTCCGTTTGGGACAGGGGACCTCAGGCCCCAGCATTGT. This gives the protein CASSPFGTGDLRPQHC.

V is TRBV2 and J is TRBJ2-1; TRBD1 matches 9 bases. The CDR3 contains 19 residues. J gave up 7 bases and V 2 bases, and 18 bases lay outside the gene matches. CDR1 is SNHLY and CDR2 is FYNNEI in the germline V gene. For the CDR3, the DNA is TGTGCCAGCAGTGAAAGGGTGGTTTTGGGACAGGGAGCGGAGAATGAGCAGTTCTTC. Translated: CASSERVVLGQGAENEQFF.

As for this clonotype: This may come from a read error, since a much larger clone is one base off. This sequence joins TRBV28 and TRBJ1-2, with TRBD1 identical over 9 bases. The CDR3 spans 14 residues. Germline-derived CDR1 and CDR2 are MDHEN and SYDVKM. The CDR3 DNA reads TGTGCCAGCAGAACAGGGGGCGTTTTCTATGGCTACCCCTTC. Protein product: CASRTGGVFYGYPF.

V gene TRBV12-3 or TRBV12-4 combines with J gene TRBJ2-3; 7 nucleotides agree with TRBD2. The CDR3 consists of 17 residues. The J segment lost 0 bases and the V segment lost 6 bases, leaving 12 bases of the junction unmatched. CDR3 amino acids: CASSFYSGPTSTDTQYF. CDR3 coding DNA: TGTGCCAGCAGCTTTTATAGCGGGCCCACCAGCACAGATACGCAGTATTTT.

The CDR3 bases are TGTGCCAGCAGCCCCTCAGGGTCAGCTAACTATGGCTACACCTTC. Its translation is CASSPSGSANYGYTF. V is TRBV6-5 and J is TRBJ1-2; weak D call: TRBD1 (5 bases). Trimming took 6 bases from V and 0 from J, leaving 14 bases between them. CDR1 and CDR2 from the germline V gene are MNHEY and SVGAGI. This CDR3 spans 15 amino acids.